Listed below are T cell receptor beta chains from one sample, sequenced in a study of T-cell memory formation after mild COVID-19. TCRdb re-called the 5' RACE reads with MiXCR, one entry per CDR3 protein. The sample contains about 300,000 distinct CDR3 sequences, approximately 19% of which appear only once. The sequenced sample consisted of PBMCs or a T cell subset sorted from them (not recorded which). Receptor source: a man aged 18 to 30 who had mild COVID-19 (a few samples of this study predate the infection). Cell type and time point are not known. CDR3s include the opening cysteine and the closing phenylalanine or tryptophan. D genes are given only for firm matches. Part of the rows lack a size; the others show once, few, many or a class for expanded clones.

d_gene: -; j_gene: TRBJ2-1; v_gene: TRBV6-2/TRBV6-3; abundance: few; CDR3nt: TGTGCCAGCAGTTCTCCGGGGAGAGTGTATGAGCAGTTCTTC; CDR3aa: CASSSPGRVYEQFF
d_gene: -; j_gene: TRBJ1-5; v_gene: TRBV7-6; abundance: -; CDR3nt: TGTGCCAGCAGCCCGGGTCGAATTGGGTTTAGCAATCAGCCCCAGCATTTT; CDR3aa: CASSPGRIGFSNQPQHF
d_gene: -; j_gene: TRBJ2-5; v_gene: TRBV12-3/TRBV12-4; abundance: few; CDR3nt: TGTGCCAGCAGTTTAAGTTCGGCAGGGAAGGAGACCCAGTACTTC; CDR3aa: CASSLSSAGKETQYF
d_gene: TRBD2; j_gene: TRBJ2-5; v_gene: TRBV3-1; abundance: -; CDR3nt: TGTGCCAGCAGCCACGTAGCGGGGGAGCCCCAAGAGACCCAGTACTTC; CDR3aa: CASSHVAGEPQETQYF
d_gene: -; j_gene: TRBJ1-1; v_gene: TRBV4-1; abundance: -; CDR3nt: TGCGCCAGCAGCCAAGGGTCAGGGGACGCGGGGGCTGAAGCTTTCTTT; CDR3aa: CASSQGSGDAGAEAFF
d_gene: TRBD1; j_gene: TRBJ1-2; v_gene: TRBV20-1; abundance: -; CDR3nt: TGCAGTGCTAGAGCAACAGGGGGCTGGGGCTACACCTTC; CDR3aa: CSARATGGWGYTF
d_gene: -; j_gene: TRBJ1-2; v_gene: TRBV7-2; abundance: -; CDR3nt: TGTGCCAGCAGCCCCCCCAGGGAGGGGAATGGCTACACCTTC; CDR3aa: CASSPPREGNGYTF
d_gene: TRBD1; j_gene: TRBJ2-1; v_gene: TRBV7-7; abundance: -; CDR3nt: TGTGCCAGCAGCTTCGGGACAGGGTTTGACAATGAGCAGTTCTTC; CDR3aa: CASSFGTGFDNEQFF
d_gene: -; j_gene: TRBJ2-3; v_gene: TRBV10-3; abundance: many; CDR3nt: TGTGCCATCAACACCGGGACCGGCAACACAGATACGCAGTATTTT; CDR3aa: CAINTGTGNTDTQYF
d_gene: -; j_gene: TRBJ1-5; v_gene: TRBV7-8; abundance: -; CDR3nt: TGTGCCAGCAGCTTATTAACAGGGACTAGCAATCAGCCCCAGCATTTT; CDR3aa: CASSLLTGTSNQPQHF
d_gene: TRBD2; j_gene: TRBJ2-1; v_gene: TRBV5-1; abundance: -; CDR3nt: TGCGCCAGCAGGCCTAGCGGGGGGGCGAATGAGCAGTTCTTC; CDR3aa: CASRPSGGANEQFF
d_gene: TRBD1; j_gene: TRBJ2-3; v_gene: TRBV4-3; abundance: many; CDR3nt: TGCGCCAGCAGCCAGACAGGGGTTTCAGATACGCAGTATTTT; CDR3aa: CASSQTGVSDTQYF
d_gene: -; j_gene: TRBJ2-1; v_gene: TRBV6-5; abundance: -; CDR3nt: TGTGCCAGCAGTTACGGGGGACTGGGGCGGGAGCAGTTCTTC; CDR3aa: CASSYGGLGREQFF
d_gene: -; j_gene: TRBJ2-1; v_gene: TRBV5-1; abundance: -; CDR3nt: TGCGCCAGCAGCTTGGCCGGGACCAATGAGCAGTTCTTC; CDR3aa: CASSLAGTNEQFF
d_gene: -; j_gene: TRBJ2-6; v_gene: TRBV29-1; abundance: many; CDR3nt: TGCAGCGTTGAAGTCCAGAACGGGGCCAACGTCCTGACTTTC; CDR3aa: CSVEVQNGANVLTF
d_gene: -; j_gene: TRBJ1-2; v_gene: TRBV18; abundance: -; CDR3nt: TGTGCCAGCTCACCACTGGGCACCTATGGCTACACCTTC; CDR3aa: CASSPLGTYGYTF
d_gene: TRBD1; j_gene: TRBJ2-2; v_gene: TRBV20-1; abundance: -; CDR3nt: TGCAGTGCTAGAAAACCGGGACAGGGGAACACCGGGGAGCTGTTTTTT; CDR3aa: CSARKPGQGNTGELFF